This T cell receptor (beta chain) stems from a study of a mutant IDH1 vaccine in newly diagnosed glioma. Repertoires were generated with immunoSEQ multiplex PCR, while TCRdb's copy carries only in-frame clones and drops some. Counted here are about 66,000 clones, around 86% occurring once; the ten biggest clones make up under 3.5%. Looked up from germline, CDR1 is MDHEN and CDR2 is SYDVKM. Trimming took off 4 bases at V and 8 bases at J, with 7 bases between the two ends. The CDR3 extends over 11 amino acids. Time point denoted: baseline, week 1 (first vaccination visit). Treatment denoted: pre-vaccination baseline after standard-of-care therapy.

This receptor was obtained from a man aged 30-40 years with glioma. The chain links TRBV28 to TRBJ2-3; D is unresolved. The source was PBMCs, collected from a glioma patient treated with radiotherapy, temozolomide or both. CDR3 sequence reads: CASSSTRTQYF. CDR3 in DNA: TGTGCCAGCAGTTCGACACGTACGCAGTATTTT.